A single sample gave rise to the 23 T cell receptor beta chains below, sequenced in a study of cytomegalovirus exposure and HLA in healthy donors. The PCR made use of 60 Vbeta and 13 Jbeta primers. Sequencing was performed with immunoSEQ multiplex PCR; in TCRdb, only in-frame clones are kept and a portion is missing. The sample records about 140,000 clones, roughly three quarters being singletons. Material for sequencing was PBMCs. Receptors originate from a male donor in good health and CMV-seronegative.

V is TRBV5-1 and J is TRBJ1-1, with no clear D. V was pared by 7 bases and J by 4 bases, with 8 bases between. Germline values: CDR1 SGHRS, CDR2 YFSETQ. The CDR3 sequence is 11 residues long. The CDR3 nucleotides read TGCGCCAGCCCCCTAGGCACTGAAGCTTTCTTT. Amino acids: CASPLGTEAFF.

V and J are TRBV21-1 and TRBJ1-6; TRBD1 is taken as the D call from the table, unchecked against the DNA. TRBV21-1 is marked as a pseudogene. The CDR3 runs to 16 residues. The CDR3 loop is CASSKGRVRDNSPLHF. The CDR3 DNA is TGTGCCAGCAGCAAGGGCAGGGTTCGGGATAATTCACCCCTCCACTTT.

The chain has TRBV7-9 and TRBJ2-7; perhaps TRBD2 as D (7 bases). With 4 bases removed from V and 3 bases from J, the gap between germline ends came to 22 bases. Germline CDR1 reads SEHNR; CDR2 reads FQNEAQ (reference sequence). This CDR3 has 17 amino acids. CDR3 region: CASSSSGGGFTGYEQYF. DNA for the CDR3: TGTGCCAGCAGCTCTTCTGGGGGGGGCTTCACTGGCTACGAGCAGTACTTC. The variable domain in full, completed from reference TRBV7-9 and TRBJ2-7, reads DTGVSQNPRHKITKRGQNVTFRCDPISEHNRLYWYRQTLGQGPEFLTYFQNEAQLEKSRLLSDRFSAERPKGSFSTLEIQRTEQGDSAMYLCASSSSGGGFTGYEQYFGPGTRLTVT.

Only one count was recorded for this clone. The V gene is TRBV18, the J gene TRBJ1-6; D is unclear. This CDR3 spans 15 amino acids. The germline gives CDR1 KGHSH, CDR2 LQKENI. V lost 2 bases and J lost 7, with 12 bases in between. The CDR3 region is CASSPGHLRNSPLHF. The CDR3, as DNA: TGTGCCAGCTCACCAGGGCACCTCCGAAATTCACCCCTCCACTTT.

The gene calls are TRBV19 and TRBJ2-1; 13 nucleotides align to TRBD2. This CDR3 has 15 residues. V shed 6 bases, J shed 9 bases, and the junction held 8 bases outside the gene matches. Germline CDR1 reads LNHDA; CDR2 reads SQIVND (reference sequence). CDR3 sequence (DNA): TGTGCCAGTAGGCCGACTAGCGGGGGGCCCCCTGAGCAGTTCTTC. It yields the protein CASRPTSGGPPEQFF.

The chain combines TRBV7-2 with TRBJ1-2, with D uncertain. Trimming removed 4 bases at V and 1 base at J, with 7 bases between. CDR1 and CDR2 (germline): SGHTA, FQGNSA. The CDR3 is made up of 13 amino acids. The CDR3 bases are TGTGCCAGCAGCTCCTACCTTAACTATGGCTACACCTTC. Its protein product is CASSSYLNYGYTF.

The rearrangement joins TRBV7-2 to TRBJ2-7, with 9 bases lining up with TRBD1. The CDR3 has 14 amino acids. Germline CDR1 is SGHTA and CDR2 is FQGNSA. Trimming took 7 bases from V and 2 from J; bases not matched to a gene: 6. CDR3 nucleotides: TGTGCCAGCATCCTAGACAGGGGGGCCTACGAGCAGTACTTC. This gives the protein CASILDRGAYEQYF. The whole variable domain, remainder taken from reference TRBV7-2 and TRBJ2-7, is GAGVSQSPSNKVTEKGKDVELRCDPISGHTALYWYRQSLGQGLEFLIYFQGNSAPDKSGLPSDRFSAERTGGSVSTLTIQRTQQEDSAVYLCASILDRGAYEQYFGPGTRLTVT.

The chain couples TRBV5-1 to TRBJ2-5; tentatively, D is TRBD2 (6 bases). V gave up 1 base and J gave up 2 bases, with 12 bases separating them. Germline loops: CDR1 SGHRS, CDR2 YFSETQ. This CDR3 has 15 amino acids. The CDR3 DNA reads as TGCGCCAGCAGCTTGAGTGGGAGGATTCAAGAGACCCAGTACTTC. Protein: CASSLSGRIQETQYF.

The chain employs TRBV6-4 and TRBJ1-1; no clear D gene. V was shortened by 1 base and J by 12 bases, with 12 bases between the two germline ends. Germline lookup yields CDR1 MRHNA and CDR2 SNTAGT. The CDR3 is 12 amino acids. As DNA, the CDR3 is TGTGCCAGCAGTGACTTTGGGAGTGAGACTTTCTTT. Its protein is CASSDFGSETFF.

The chain couples TRBV11-3 to TRBJ2-1, with D unresolved. The germline V and J ends were trimmed by 5 bases and 10 bases, with 15 bases remaining between them. Germline CDR1 and CDR2: SGHNT and YENEEA. CDR3 length equals 13 residues. The CDR3 spells CASSQTAGREQFF. The CDR3 DNA reads TGTGCCAGCAGCCAAACGGCAGGCCGGGAGCAGTTCTTC.

In DNA form, the CDR3 reads TGTGCCAGCAGCCAAGACGAGGCTAGCGGTACCTACGAGCAGTACTTC. Protein: CASSQDEASGTYEQYF. This chain joins TRBV4-2 and TRBJ2-7, with TRBD2 identical over 7 bases. Germline CDR1 is LGHNA and CDR2 is YNFKEQ. With V trimmed by 0 bases and J by 2 bases, 7 bases remained unmatched. The CDR3 is 16 residues long.

CDR3 sequence: CASSYGGGLKNIQYF. CDR3 in DNA: TGTGCCAGCAGTTACGGCGGGGGCCTTAAAAACATTCAGTACTTC. The J gene is TRBJ2-4, the V gene TRBV6-5, with D tentatively TRBD2 (7 bases). The CDR3 length is 15 residues. The germline gives CDR1 MNHEY, CDR2 SVGAGI. V was shortened by 2 bases and J by 4 bases, with 12 bases between the two germline ends.

The chain uses TRBV6-5 and TRBJ1-1; TRBD1 agrees at 8 bases. Germline CDR1 reads MNHEY; CDR2 reads SVGAGI. With V trimmed by 2 bases and J by 9 bases, 14 bases remained unmatched. The CDR3 consists of 16 residues. CDR3: CASSYMTAGTGYKAFF. For the CDR3, the DNA is TGTGCCAGCAGTTACATGACTGCCGGGACAGGATATAAAGCTTTCTTT.

This clone was seen a handful of times. This sequence joins TRBV7-9 and TRBJ2-5, with 16 positions matching TRBD2. Germline CDR1 SEHNR, CDR2 FQNEAQ (reference sequence). V shed 5 bases, J shed 5 bases, and the junction held 8 bases outside the gene matches. The CDR3 has 17 residues. The CDR3 DNA sequence: TGTGCCAGCAGCGCCGGGACTAGCGGGGGGGCCGAGGAGACCCAGTACTTC. Translated: CASSAGTSGGAEETQYF. Full variable domain (rest looked up from reference TRBV7-9 and TRBJ2-5): DTGVSQNPRHKITKRGQNVTFRCDPISEHNRLYWYRQTLGQGPEFLTYFQNEAQLEKSRLLSDRFSAERPKGSFSTLEIQRTEQGDSAMYLCASSAGTSGGAEETQYFGPGTRLLVL.

This clone showed up just a few times. This chain joins TRBV10-2 and TRBJ2-3; 11 nucleotides agree with TRBD2. V lost 2 bases, J lost 1 base, and 2 bases stayed unmatched. Germline loops: CDR1 WSHSY, CDR2 SAAADI. This CDR3 is built from 16 residues. The CDR3 here is CASSEGGLAGTDTQYF. Written as DNA, the CDR3 is TGCGCCAGCAGTGAGGGGGGACTAGCGGGCACAGATACGCAGTATTTT.

The chain is built from TRBV28 and TRBJ2-4, with 7 bases identical to TRBD2. V shed 3 bases, J shed 0 bases, and the junction held 2 bases outside the gene matches. Germline loops: CDR1 MDHEN, CDR2 SYDVKM. The length of the CDR3 is 15 residues. CDR3 in amino acids: CASSLGGIAKNIQYF. The CDR3 nucleotides read TGTGCCAGCAGTTTGGGGGGGATAGCCAAAAACATTCAGTACTTC.

The V and J genes are TRBV5-6 and TRBJ1-4, with 7 bases aligning to TRBD1. This CDR3 region has 14 residues. From germline, CDR1 is SGHDT and CDR2 YYEEEE. Losses at the gene ends were 1 base for V and 5 bases for J; bases not matched to a gene: 2. The CDR3 loop is CASSLLTGNEKLFF. In DNA form, the CDR3 reads TGTGCCAGCAGCTTGCTGACAGGGAATGAAAAACTGTTTTTT.

The chain combines TRBV5-1 with TRBJ2-3; 10 nucleotides agree with TRBD1. J was trimmed by 1 base and V by 0 bases; bases with no gene match: 2. The CDR3 has 16 amino acids. CDR1 SGHRS and CDR2 YFSETQ come from the germline V gene. The CDR3 region has the DNA TGCGCCAGCAGCTTGGTGACAGGGGGCGGCACAGATACGCAGTATTTT. This encodes CASSLVTGGGTDTQYF.

Worth noting for this clone: Other DNA sequences in this specimen translate into the identical CDR3. V gene TRBV28 combines with J gene TRBJ1-6; tentatively, D is TRBD1 (5 bases). Germline CDR1 reads MDHEN; CDR2 reads SYDVKM. V shed 3 bases and J shed 9 bases, with 12 bases lying between them. CDR3 length equals 14 residues. The CDR3 DNA is TGTGCCAGCAGTTTGGGGCAGGGTGGTTCACCCCTCCACTTT. It is translated as CASSLGQGGSPLHF.

The V call is TRBV2, the J call TRBJ2-2; tentatively, D is TRBD1 (5 bases). Trimming removed 9 bases from V and 2 bases from J, with 10 bases in between. The CDR3 contains 13 residues. Germline V CDR1 and CDR2: SNHLY, FYNNEI. This CDR3 reads CASFRENTGELFF. The CDR3 DNA is TGTGCCAGTTTCAGGGAAAACACCGGGGAGCTGTTTTTT.

This chain uses TRBV5-1 with TRBJ2-6; 8 positions agree with TRBD2. The CDR3 sequence is 18 residues long. V was clipped by 1 base and J by 0 bases; unmatched bases: 6. The V gene's germline CDR1 is SGHRS and CDR2 YFSETQ. Here the CDR3 DNA reads TGCGCCAGCAGCTTGACAGAGCGGGGGAGCTCTGGGGCCAACGTCCTGACTTTC. Translation: CASSLTERGSSGANVLTF.

In its sample, this clone was seen once. CDR3 nucleotides: TGCGCCAGCAGCCTGACAGGGAGCTCTGGAAACACCATATATTTT. It translates to CASSLTGSSGNTIYF. The V call is TRBV5-1, the J call TRBJ1-3; 7 positions match TRBD1. The CDR3 is 15 residues long. Germline V gene sequence: CDR1 SGHRS, CDR2 YFSETQ. J was trimmed by 0 bases and V by 4 bases; bases with no gene match: 4.

The V and J genes are TRBV4-2 and TRBJ2-3, with 7 bases lining up with TRBD2. The germline gives CDR1 LGHNA, CDR2 YNFKEQ. The CDR3 has 16 amino acids. J lost 5 bases, V lost 1 base, and 9 bases had no gene match. The CDR3 spells CASSQAERLAGDTQYF. CDR3 DNA: TGTGCCAGCAGCCAAGCGGAGAGACTAGCAGGAGATACGCAGTATTTT.